The 13 T cell receptor beta chains in this list originate from one sample, sequenced in a study of post-analysis software for immune sequencing data. Study conclusions and caveats: TRBV segments more frequent in patients than in controls numbered five and included TRBV5-6, TRBV5-1 and TRBV20-1.

No cognate antigen is known for these TCRs. TCR beta cDNA libraries included unique molecular identifiers. MiXCR, applied by TCRdb to the PCR reads, yields one record per CDR3 protein. Of just over 250,000 distinct CDR3 sequences in the sample, 35% to 45% were seen once. The sequenced sample was blood. These receptors were collected from a girl aged 10 to 17 with multiple sclerosis.

This clonotype has only a few counts. Possible read error: a much larger clone is one base away. The chain links TRBV5-1 to TRBJ2-1, with TRBD1 matching over 9 bases. Germline values: CDR1 SGHRS, CDR2 YFSETQ. The length of the CDR3 is 14 residues. V shed 3 bases, J shed 7 bases, and the junction held 5 bases outside the gene matches. CDR3 protein: CASSSRDRANEQFF. CDR3 nucleotides: TGCGCCAGCAGCTCCCGGGACAGGGCTAATGAGCAGTTCTTC.

This clonotype was picked up many times. The V gene is TRBV3-1, the J gene TRBJ2-1, with unresolved D. Looked up from germline, CDR1 is LGHDT and CDR2 is YNNKEL (reference sequence). CDR3 size: 14 residues. V lost 2 bases and J 1 base, leaving 6 bases between the germline ends. The chain's CDR3 is CASSQSVSYNEQFF. DNA of the CDR3: TGTGCCAGCAGCCAATCCGTGTCCTACAATGAGCAGTTCTTC.

This clonotype occurred many times. V is TRBV7-2 and J is TRBJ1-1, with 9 nucleotides matching TRBD1. With V trimmed by 5 bases and J by 11 bases, 12 bases remained unmatched. Looked up from germline, CDR1 is SGHTA and CDR2 is FQGNSA. The CDR3 consists of 14 residues. CDR3 residues: CASSPSGTGGSAFF. The CDR3 region has the DNA TGTGCCAGCAGCCCCTCCGGAACAGGGGGCTCGGCTTTCTTT. Drawing the rest from reference TRBV7-2 and TRBJ1-1, the complete variable domain is GAGVSQSPSNKVTEKGKDVELRCDPISGHTALYWYRQSLGQGLEFLIYFQGNSAPDKSGLPSDRFSAERTGGSVSTLTIQRTQQEDSAVYLCASSPSGTGGSAFFGQGTRLTVV.

This clonotype turned up a few times. A much larger clone differs by one base, so this may be a read error. V is TRBV5-1 and J is TRBJ2-3; 16 bases align to TRBD2. The germline V gene encodes CDR1 SGHRS and CDR2 YFSETQ. There are 18 residues in the CDR3. CDR3 nucleotide sequence: TGCGCCAGTAGCAGTCGCCGGGGACTAGCGGGAGGGTCGGATACGCGGTATTTT. Residues: CASSSRRGLAGGSDTRYF.

About this clonotype: A much larger clone differs by one base, so this may be a read error. The chain links TRBV27 to TRBJ1-6; the D gene is possibly TRBD1 (6 bases). The V gene's germline CDR1 is MNHEY and CDR2 SMNVEV (reference sequence). With 7 bases removed from V and 12 bases from J, the gap between germline ends came to 13 bases. The length of the CDR3 is 12 residues. This CDR3 is CASTRGGLPLHF. The CDR3 nucleotides read TGTGCCAGCACCAGGGGAGGCTTACCCCTCCACTTT.

With respect to this clonotype: With a much larger clone just one base away, this may be a read error. The chain is built from TRBV18 and TRBJ2-1, with D maybe TRBD2 (5 bases). The CDR3 extends over 14 amino acids. Germline lookup yields CDR1 KGHSH and CDR2 LQKENI. The CDR3 DNA is TGTGCCAGCCCACCAGGACGCGGAGGAACTAGACAGTTCTTC. Its translation is CASPPGRGGTRQFF. Full variable domain (remainder filled in from reference TRBV18 and TRBJ2-1): NAGVMQNPRHLVRRRGQEARLRCSPMKGHSHVYWYRQLPEEGLKFMVYLQKENIIDESGMPKERFSAEFPKEGPSILRIQQVVRGDSAAYFCASPPGRGGTRQFFGPGTRLTVL.

V usage is TRBV30 and J usage is TRBJ1-4, with D unresolved. This CDR3 has 15 residues. Germline V gene data show CDR1 as GTSNPN and CDR2 as SVGIG (reference sequence). The V end was cut by 0 bases, the J end by 0 bases, with 8 bases between. The CDR3 sequence is CAWSVPGATNEKLFF. CDR3 nucleotides: TGTGCCTGGAGTGTACCAGGCGCAACTAATGAAAAACTGTTTTTT.

V usage is TRBV6-1 and J usage is TRBJ2-5; TRBD1 matches at 7 bases. The ends lost 8 bases at V and 4 bases at J; junction bases unmatched: 16. The CDR3 contains 16 residues. The germline V gene has CDR1 MNHNS and CDR2 SASEGT. In DNA form, the CDR3 reads TGTGCCAGCGGAATAAAGACAGGGCCGTTGGGAGAGACCCAGTACTTC. As protein: CASGIKTGPLGETQYF.

In its sample, this clonotype was seen many times. The chain joins TRBV11-2 to TRBJ1-1; D unresolved. Trimming pared 1 base from V and 10 bases from J, leaving 13 bases between. CDR1 SGHAT and CDR2 FQNNGV come from the germline V gene. The CDR3 length is 13 residues. DNA for the CDR3: TGTGCCAGCAGCTTAGGGACTCCAGGTCGAGCTTTCTTT. It codes for CASSLGTPGRAFF.

This clonotype occurred many times. The chain employs TRBV4-1 and TRBJ2-1, with D possibly being TRBD1 or TRBD2 (5 bases each). The CDR3 sequence is 14 residues long. Trimming removed 0 bases at V and 7 bases at J, with 10 bases between. Germline values: CDR1 MGHRA, CDR2 YSYEKL. The CDR3 loop reads CASSQDPWGNEQFF. CDR3 in DNA: TGCGCCAGCAGCCAAGATCCCTGGGGGAATGAGCAGTTCTTC.

As regards this clonotype: This sequence may be a read error, since a much larger clone differs from it by one base. The chain couples TRBV7-8 to TRBJ2-1, with 7 bases fitting TRBD1. This CDR3 comprises 13 residues. J lost 13 bases, V lost 6 bases, and 12 bases had no gene match. In germline, CDR1 is SGHVS, CDR2 FQNEAQ. The CDR3 DNA is TGTGCCAGCAGTCGAGGGGGCAAGGAGACCCAGTTCTTC. Amino acid sequence: CASSRGGKETQFF.

The rearrangement uses TRBV4-2 and TRBJ2-1; TRBD2 might be the D (6 bases). Trimming removed 5 bases at V and 12 bases at J, with 20 bases between. The CDR3 is made up of 14 amino acids. Germline-derived CDR1 and CDR2 are LGHNA and YNFKEQ. CDR3 protein: CASSSDHLDYGQFF. The CDR3 nucleotides are TGTGCCAGCAGCTCGGACCACCTGGACTATGGGCAGTTCTTC.

Remarks on this clonotype: Being one base from a much bigger clone, this may be a read error. The rearrangement links TRBV20-1 to TRBJ2-7; weak D call: TRBD1 (7 bases). The J call is in doubt because the DNA end fits TRBJ2-5 better. This CDR3 is built from 15 residues. Germline lookup yields CDR1 DFQATT and CDR2 SNEGSKA (reference sequence). This chain's CDR3 is CSTRAVQGGGETQYF. Written as DNA, the CDR3 is TGCAGTACTAGAGCTGTCCAGGGGGGTGGAGAGACCCAGTACTTC.